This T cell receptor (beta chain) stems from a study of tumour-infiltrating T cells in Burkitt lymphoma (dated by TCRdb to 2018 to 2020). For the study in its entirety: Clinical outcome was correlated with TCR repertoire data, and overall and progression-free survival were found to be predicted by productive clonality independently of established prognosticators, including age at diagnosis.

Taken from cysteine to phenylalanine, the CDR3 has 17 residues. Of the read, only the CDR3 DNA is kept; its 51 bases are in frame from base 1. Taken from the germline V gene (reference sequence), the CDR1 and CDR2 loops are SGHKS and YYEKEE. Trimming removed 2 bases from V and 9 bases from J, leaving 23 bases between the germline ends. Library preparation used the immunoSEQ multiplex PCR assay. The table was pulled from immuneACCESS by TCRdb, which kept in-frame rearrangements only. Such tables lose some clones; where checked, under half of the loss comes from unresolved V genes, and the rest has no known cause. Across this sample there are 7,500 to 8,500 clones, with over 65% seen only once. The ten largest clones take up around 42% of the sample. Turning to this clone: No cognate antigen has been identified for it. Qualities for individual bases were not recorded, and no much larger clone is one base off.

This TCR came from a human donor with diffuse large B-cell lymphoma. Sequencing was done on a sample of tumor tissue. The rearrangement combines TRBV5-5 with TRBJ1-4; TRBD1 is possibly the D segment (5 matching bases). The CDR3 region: CASSFEGLRTPWKKLFF. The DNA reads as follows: TGTGCCAGCAGCTTTGAAGGCTTGCGGACACCGTGGAAAAAACTGTTTTTT.